The T cell receptor (beta chain) described here comes from a study of T cells in Graves' hyperthyroidism and ophthalmopathy. About the research overall: Peripheral blood was taken when the disease was first diagnosed, before any treatment began.

This clonotype has just a few counts. The germline V gene has CDR1 ENHRY and CDR2 SYGVKD. The CDR3 covers 14 residues. V was pared by 4 bases and J by 5 bases, with 2 bases of the junction left unmatched. Amplification of TCR beta CDR3 regions used RNA as the template. RT-PCR in the first round (using the HTBI primer set) targeted the TCR CDR3. A single record per CDR3 protein comes from TCRdb applying MiXCR to the multiplex PCR reads. The sample includes approximately 370,000 distinct CDR3 sequences, more than 12% of them seen just once. Uncontrolled infection, other autoimmune disease, pregnancy or lactation disqualified patients from enrolment.

Sequences were obtained from blood. V gene TRBV10-3 combines with J gene TRBJ1-6; 7 nucleotides agree with TRBD1. The clonotype originates from a woman aged 25 to 39 with Graves' hyperthyroidism. This CDR3 is CAISGTGDNSPLHF. CDR3 in DNA: TGTGCCATCAGTGGAACAGGGGATAATTCACCCCTCCACTTT.